A selection of T cell receptor beta chains follows, all from one sample in a study of OX40 agonist ivuxolimab in advanced cancers. Assay: immunoSEQ multiplex PCR; the TCRdb copy retains only in-frame clones and omits some. The sample holds roughly 72,000 clones, about 84% seen once. The sample was CD4+ or CD8+ T cells sorted from blood, taken in a trial of the OX40 agonist ivuxolimab. The receptors derive from an adult with an advanced solid tumor such as melanoma, head and neck, liver or kidney cancer. Both conserved end residues are part of each CDR3. The D gene is left open where the match is weak. Clone size, where shown, is once, few, many, or a class for clones that have expanded.

>few|TRBJ1-1|TRBV23-1|-
TGCGCCAGCACTCCCTTCTCAGGTGGGTCGAAGGTCCTGTGGACTGAAGCTTTCTTT
CASTPFSGGSKVLWTEAFF
>-|TRBJ2-5|TRBV27|-
TGTGCCAGCAGTTTATTCGGACTCGCGGGAGAGACCCAGTACTTC
CASSLFGLAGETQYF
>-|TRBJ1-5|TRBV30|-
TGTGCCTGGAGCGGAGTTAGCAATCAGCCCCAGCATTTT
CAWSGVSNQPQHF
>-|TRBJ1-5|TRBV14|-
TGTACCAGCAGCCCCTCTGCGAGCAATCAGCCCCAGCATTTT
CTSSPSASNQPQHF
>-|TRBJ2-5|TRBV5-1|TRBD2
TGCGCCAGCAGCCCCCACACTAGCGGGGGGGCAGAGACCCAGTACTTC
CASSPHTSGGAETQYF
>-|TRBJ2-2|TRBV7-9|-
TGTGCCAGCAGCCCATCGGGACACCTTAACACCGGGGAGCTGTTTTTT
CASSPSGHLNTGELFF
>-|TRBJ2-5|TRBV11-3|-
TGTGCCAGCAGCTTAGTAGGAGCTGAGACCCAGTACTTC
CASSLVGAETQYF
>-|TRBJ1-4|TRBV19|-
TGTGCCAGTAGGACTCCGGGGCCCCCGTCTAAACTGTTTTTT
CASRTPGPPSKLFF
>-|TRBJ1-1|TRBV30|-
TGTGCCTGGAGTGTTTTCAGGGCTGAAGCTTTCTTT
CAWSVFRAEAFF
>-|TRBJ1-2|TRBV6-1|-
TGTGCCAGCAGGTCAGGGGATAACTATGGCTACACCTTC
CASRSGDNYGYTF
>few|TRBJ2-3|TRBV9|TRBD2
TGTGCCAGCAAAGCGGGGGGGCACACAGATACGCAGTATTTT
CASKAGGHTDTQYF
>-|TRBJ1-2|TRBV28|TRBD1
TGTGCCAGCAGTCCAATACAGGGGATAGGGTACACCTTC
CASSPIQGIGYTF
>-|TRBJ2-1|TRBV4-2|-
TGTGCCAGCAGCCAAGATCAGGGGAGGTCTGAGCAGTTCTTC
CASSQDQGRSEQFF
>-|TRBJ2-7|TRBV5-1|TRBD1
TGCGCCAGCAGGCCCCGCGGAGGACAGGGGATGGGCGAGCAGTACTTC
CASRPRGGQGMGEQYF
>-|TRBJ2-3|TRBV7-8|-
TGTGCCAGCAGCCACCAGAGGGCAGCTAGCACAGATACGCAGTATTTT
CASSHQRAASTDTQYF
>-|TRBJ2-1|TRBV5-4|-
TGTGCCAGCAGCTTGGACAGCGGCGAAAGGGGCGTCCAGCAGTTCTTC
CASSLDSGERGVQQFF
>-|TRBJ2-5|TRBV6-5|TRBD1
TGTGCCAGCAGCCTCTGGGGACAGGGGTTTGAGACCCAGTACTTC
CASSLWGQGFETQYF
>-|TRBJ1-1|TRBV27|-
TGTGCCAGCAGTTTATCGTTCAGTCTAGGGGAGCGGATGGCCACTGAAGCTTTCTTT
CASSLSFSLGERMATEAFF
>-|TRBJ1-1|TRBV4-1|-
TGCGCCAGCAGCCATCGGTCAGGGATGAACACTGAAGCTTTCTTT
CASSHRSGMNTEAFF
>-|TRBJ2-1|TRBV19|-
TGTGCCAGTAGTAGCGGCAAGGGTGTTCATAGTGAGCAGTTCTTC
CASSSGKGVHSEQFF
>-|TRBJ2-5|TRBV30|-
TGTGCCTGGCATCCAGGGTGGCAGGGTGGGACCCAGTACTTC
CAWHPGWQGGTQYF
>-|TRBJ2-1|TRBV7-9|-
TGTGCCAGCAGCTTAACAGCGACTAGTGAGCAGTTCTTC
CASSLTATSEQFF
>few|TRBJ2-7|TRBV7-9|-
TGTGCCAGCAGCCCTGTGGCGTCCCGTTACGAGCAGTACTTC
CASSPVASRYEQYF
>-|TRBJ1-1|TRBV7-9|TRBD1
TGTGCCAGCAGCCGAGACTGGACAGGGGACGGTGGTGAAGCTTTCTTT
CASSRDWTGDGGEAFF
>few|TRBJ1-2|TRBV18|TRBD1
TGTGCCAGCTCCACGGACAGGGGACAGGGCTACACCTTC
CASSTDRGQGYTF
>-|TRBJ1-1|TRBV6-1|-
TGTGCCAGCAGTCACCCGGGTGGGTACACTGAAGCTTTCTTT
CASSHPGGYTEAFF
>-|TRBJ2-2|TRBV4-1|-
TGCGCCAGCAGCCAACCCATAGGGTACACCGGGGAGCTGTTTTTT
CASSQPIGYTGELFF
>many|TRBJ1-3|TRBV6-1|-
TGTGCCAGCAGTGACGGATGGAACTCTGGAAACACCATATATTTT
CASSDGWNSGNTIYF
>-|TRBJ2-1|TRBV4-3|TRBD2
TGCGCCAGCACTGGGCTAGCGGGAGGGGGTGAGCAGTTCTTC
CASTGLAGGGEQFF
>-|TRBJ1-3|TRBV19|-
TGTGCCAGTAGTATAGATCAGAGAGGGGCGGGAAACACCATATATTTT
CASSIDQRGAGNTIYF
>-|TRBJ1-2|TRBV9|-
TGTGCCAGCAGCGTATTCCAGTATGGCTACACCTTC
CASSVFQYGYTF
>few|TRBJ1-6|TRBV29-1|-
TGCAGCGTCTCATGGGGGCCAAATTCACCCCTCCACTTT
CSVSWGPNSPLHF
>-|TRBJ1-1|TRBV11-2|-
TGTGCCAGCAGCCTCCTTGGAGGGCTTCTCCGAACTGAAGCTTTCTTT
CASSLLGGLLRTEAFF
>-|TRBJ1-1|TRBV29-1|-
TGCAGCGTTTACAAGGACATGAACACTGAAGCTTTCTTT
CSVYKDMNTEAFF
>-|TRBJ1-2|TRBV9|-
TGTGCCAGCAGCGCCCACAGGGCTCTTATGAACTATGGCTACACCTTC
CASSAHRALMNYGYTF
>-|TRBJ1-2|TRBV4-2|TRBD1
TGTGCCAGCAGCTTACGACAGGGTGACTATGGCTACACCTTC
CASSLRQGDYGYTF
>-|TRBJ2-7|TRBV6-6|TRBD1
TGTGCCAGCAGTGGCCGACAGGGCAGTAGGGAGCAGTACTTC
CASSGRQGSREQYF
>-|TRBJ2-2|TRBV10-3|TRBD2
TGTGCCATCCCTGTGGTAGCGGGGACGAACACCGGGGAGCTGTTTTTT
CAIPVVAGTNTGELFF
>once|TRBJ2-4|TRBV5-1|-
TGCGCCCTCGTGGGGGGAATAGCCAAAAACATTCAGTACTTC
CALVGGIAKNIQYF
>-|TRBJ1-2|TRBV7-2|-
TGTGCCAGCAGCCCCCTCCCGGGGCAGGGCTACTATGGCTACACCTTC
CASSPLPGQGYYGYTF
>-|TRBJ2-3|TRBV9|-
TGTGCCAGCAGCGTTGTCAGGACAGATACGCAGTATTTT
CASSVVRTDTQYF
>once|TRBJ2-3|TRBV4-1|-
TGCGCCAGCAGCCAAGTACCAGGAGATACGCAGTATTTT
CASSQVPGDTQYF
>-|TRBJ2-1|TRBV20-1|-
TGCAGTGCTAACACTTACAATGAGCAGTTCTTC
CSANTYNEQFF
>few|TRBJ2-7|TRBV27|TRBD1
TGTGCCAGCAGTCCGGCCGGGACAGGGAGCGAGCAGTACTTC
CASSPAGTGSEQYF
>-|TRBJ2-5|TRBV11-3|-
TGTGCCAGCAGCTTAGGGACTGCCCAAGAGACCCAGTACTTC
CASSLGTAQETQYF
>-|TRBJ2-1|TRBV6-4|TRBD1
TGTGCCAGCAGTGACCCGGGACAGGGGGCGAATGAGCAGTTCTTC
CASSDPGQGANEQFF
>-|TRBJ1-6|TRBV5-1|-
TGCGCCAGCAGCTTGGAACAGCTTAATTCACCCCTCCACTTT
CASSLEQLNSPLHF
>-|TRBJ2-2|TRBV19|TRBD1
TGTGCCAGTAGTTACCAGGGGGTTGGGGCCGGGGAGCTGTTTTTT
CASSYQGVGAGELFF
>-|TRBJ2-7|TRBV4-2|TRBD1
TGTGCCAGCAGCCAACGACCGGGACAGTCAGCCTACGAGCAGTACTTC
CASSQRPGQSAYEQYF
>-|TRBJ2-7|TRBV4-1|-
TGCGCCAGCAGCCAAGGTTTGAGCGGCGAGCAGTACTTC
CASSQGLSGEQYF
>-|TRBJ2-3|TRBV5-6|TRBD2
TGTGCCAGCAGCTCCCGACTAGCGGGGGGCGCCACAGATACGCAGTATTTT
CASSSRLAGGATDTQYF
>-|TRBJ1-1|TRBV11-3|-
TGTGCCAGCAGCCCAGGTCACCTGAACACTGAAGCTTTCTTT
CASSPGHLNTEAFF
>-|TRBJ2-5|TRBV5-4|-
TGTGCCAGCAGCTTGGCACAGGAACAAGAGACCCAGTACTTC
CASSLAQEQETQYF
>-|TRBJ2-2|TRBV5-6|TRBD1
TGTGCCAGCAGCTTTACAGGGGCCGGGGAGCTGTTTTTT
CASSFTGAGELFF
>-|TRBJ2-2|TRBV5-1|-
TGCGCCAGCAGCCAATCGGGGAGAAACACCGGGGAGCTGTTTTTT
CASSQSGRNTGELFF
>-|TRBJ1-1|TRBV19|-
TGTGCCAGTAGTCCCCCGGGGGATTGGAACACTGAAGCTTTCTTT
CASSPPGDWNTEAFF
>-|TRBJ2-7|TRBV6-5|-
TGTGCCAGCAGCATCAGGGTATGTGGCCCCTACGAGCAGTACTTC
CASSIRVCGPYEQYF
>-|TRBJ2-1|TRBV2|-
TGTGCCAGCAGTGACACCGGACCCCACAATGAGCAGTTCTTC
CASSDTGPHNEQFF
>-|TRBJ2-4|TRBV7-8|TRBD1
TGTGCCAGCAGCTTAGGACAGGGTATCGCCAAAAACATTCAGTACTTC
CASSLGQGIAKNIQYF
>-|TRBJ1-6|TRBV2|-
TGTGCCGTACTTCCTATGACCCCCCATAATTCACCCCTCCACTTT
CAVLPMTPHNSPLHF